A single sample is the source of the 24 T cell receptor beta chains below, sequenced in a study of Graves' ophthalmopathy and Graves' hyperthyroidism. RNA served as the template for amplifying TCR beta CDR3 regions. RT-PCR with HTBI primers came first, then second-round multiplex PCR. TCRdb processed the multiplex PCR reads anew with MiXCR; each CDR3 protein has one entry. The sample has some 350,000 distinct CDR3 sequences, roughly 17% seen once. Sequencing was performed on peripheral blood. The receptors were gathered from an adult woman with stable Graves' hyperthyroidism.

V gene TRBV3-1 combines with J gene TRBJ2-5; 7 bases agree with TRBD1. The CDR3 spans 14 residues. The V segment lost 6 bases and the J segment 5 bases; nucleotides outside the gene matches: 9. CDR1 and CDR2 (germline): LGHDT, YNNKEL (reference sequence). In DNA form, the CDR3 reads TGTGCCAGCAGACGATGGGACAGTTGGGAGACCCAGTACTTC. As protein: CASRRWDSWETQYF.

This clonotype was detected ten times or more. This chain uses TRBV27 with TRBJ2-2; D is perhaps TRBD1 or TRBD2 (6 bases each). CDR1 and CDR2 (germline): MNHEY, SMNVEV (reference sequence). CDR3 length equals 13 residues. V lost 3 bases, J lost 7 bases, and 9 bases lay in between. CDR3: CASSFGGLGELFF. The CDR3 bases are TGTGCCAGCAGTTTCGGGGGCCTCGGGGAGCTGTTTTTT.

This clonotype appeared many times. The CDR3 nucleotides are TGTGCCAGCAGTCGGGCTGACACAGGGGAAGCTTTCTTT. Translation gives CASSRADTGEAFF. The chain employs TRBV28 and TRBJ1-1; D might be TRBD1 (6 bases). Trimming left V 5 bases short and J 8 bases short, with 15 bases between. The CDR3 covers 13 residues. The germline V gene has CDR1 MDHEN and CDR2 SYDVKM.

This clonotype was counted at least ten times. The CDR3 coding sequence is TGTGCCATCAGTGAGAAGGGGTTAGTCGGTGAAGCTTTCTTT. This encodes CAISEKGLVGEAFF. This chain links TRBV10-3 with TRBJ1-1; a weak D match, TRBD1 (5 bases). The CDR3 extends over 14 amino acids. Germline V CDR1 and CDR2: ENHRY, SYGVKD. V lost 2 bases and J lost 7, with 14 bases in between.

The chain recombines TRBV11-1 with TRBJ1-1, with 7 bases fitting TRBD1. Trimming cost V 5 bases and J 6 bases; bases outside gene matches: 12. The V gene's germline CDR1 is SGHAT and CDR2 FQDESV (reference sequence). CDR3 length: 15 residues. The CDR3 bases are TGTGCCAGCAGCCTAGGACAGGTGTTGACGGCTGAAGCTTTCTTT. This gives the protein CASSLGQVLTAEAFF.

This clonotype was picked up many times. The chain has TRBV7-9 and TRBJ2-7; 7 bases are shared with TRBD2. This CDR3 has 15 amino acids. J gave up 4 bases and V 4 bases, and 10 bases lay outside the gene matches. CDR1 and CDR2 (germline): SEHNR, FQNEAQ (reference sequence). CDR3 bases: TGTGCCAGCAGCTCAGAGGGAGGGTCGGCTTACGAGCAGTACTTC. Translating gives CASSSEGGSAYEQYF.

The gene calls are TRBV10-3 and TRBJ1-5, with 8 bases that match TRBD1. This CDR3 comprises 14 residues. With V trimmed by 10 bases and J by 4 bases, 9 bases remained unmatched. The germline CDR1 and CDR2 sequences are ENHRY and SYGVKD. The CDR3 here is CATGGQGDNQPQHF. In nucleotides, the CDR3 is TGTGCCACGGGAGGACAGGGTGATAATCAGCCCCAGCATTTT.

With respect to this clonotype: A read error may be the cause here, since a much bigger clone is one base away. This chain links TRBV11-1 with TRBJ2-2; TRBD2 matches 10 bases. V lost 6 bases to trimming and J lost 5 bases; unmatched junction nucleotides: 18. Germline V gives CDR1 SGHAT, CDR2 FQDESV (reference sequence). There are 19 residues in the CDR3. The CDR3 loop reads CASRLKGLAGGRRTGELFF. CDR3 DNA: TGTGCCAGCAGGTTAAAGGGATTAGCGGGAGGAAGAAGAACCGGGGAGCTGTTTTTT.

At least ten counts were recorded for this clonotype. A much larger clone differs by one base, so this may be a read error. V is TRBV28 and J is TRBJ2-7; possibly TRBD2 for D (5 bases). The CDR3 extends over 14 amino acids. The germline V gene has CDR1 MDHEN and CDR2 SYDVKM. In nucleotides, the CDR3 is TGTGCCAACAGTCGAAACGGGATTAGCTACGAGCAGTACTTC. Encoded protein: CANSRNGISYEQYF.

This clonotype was detected many times. V is TRBV19 and J is TRBJ2-2, with 12 bases fitting TRBD1. Per germline, CDR1 LNHDA and CDR2 SQIVND (reference sequence). V lost 6 bases and J lost 2; bases outside the gene matches: 7. The CDR3 is made up of 17 amino acids. The CDR3 DNA reads as TGTGCCAGTAGGAGGGACAGGGGGCTCCTTAACACCGGGGAGCTGTTTTTT. Translation gives CASRRDRGLLNTGELFF.

This clonotype has at least ten counts. The CDR3 protein is CSVEGRAPYEQYF. Here the CDR3 DNA reads TGCAGCGTTGAAGGGCGGGCACCCTACGAGCAGTACTTC. The rearrangement links TRBV29-1 to TRBJ2-7; possibly TRBD2 for D (5 bases). Germline CDR1 is SQVTM and CDR2 is ANQGSEA. This CDR3 comprises 13 residues. Trimming removed 1 base at V and 2 bases at J, with 9 bases between.

The J gene is TRBJ2-7, the V gene TRBV28; 11 positions match TRBD2. Losses at the gene ends were 5 bases for V and 9 bases for J; bases not matched to a gene: 3. The CDR3 covers 12 residues. Germline lookup yields CDR1 MDHEN and CDR2 SYDVKM. CDR3 in DNA: TGTGCCAGCAGTATCGGACTAGCGGGGCAGTACTTC. Encoded protein: CASSIGLAGQYF. Full variable domain (remainder filled in from reference TRBV28 and TRBJ2-7): DVKVTQSSRYLVKRTGEKVFLECVQDMDHENMFWYRQDPGLGLRLIYFSYDVKMKEKGDIPEGYSVSREKKERFSLILESASTNQTSMYLCASSIGLAGQYFGPGTRLTVT.

This clonotype was recorded at least ten times. The chain uses TRBV28 and TRBJ1-2, with TRBD1 as a possible D gene (6 bases). V was trimmed by 8 bases and J by 7 bases, leaving 20 bases between them. The length of the CDR3 is 14 residues. CDR1 and CDR2 (germline): MDHEN, SYDVKM. The CDR3 loop is CASVPRGGGGGYTF. In DNA, the CDR3 is TGTGCCAGCGTCCCAAGAGGGGGGGGAGGTGGCTACACCTTC.

Many counts were recorded for this clonotype. The chain is built from TRBV28 and TRBJ1-2, with 11 nucleotides matching TRBD1. The CDR3 consists of 16 residues. J was trimmed by 5 bases and V by 9 bases; bases with no gene match: 14. CDR1 MDHEN and CDR2 SYDVKM come from the germline V gene. Here the CDR3 reads CASILSGTGGDYGYTF. The CDR3 nucleotides are TGTGCCAGTATTCTTTCCGGGACAGGGGGGGATTATGGCTACACCTTC.

This clonotype was seen repeatedly, ten times or more. The genes are TRBV20-1 and TRBJ1-1, with a weak D call TRBD1 (5 bases). This CDR3 comprises 14 residues. Trimming took off 6 bases at V and 5 bases at J, with 19 bases between the two ends. The germline V gene has CDR1 DFQATT and CDR2 SNEGSKA (reference sequence). In DNA, the CDR3 is TGCAGTGCACCTAATTCCGGGACGGGGACTGAAGCTTTCTTT. It encodes CSAPNSGTGTEAFF.

This clonotype was observed a few times. The chain has TRBV19 and TRBJ2-5; D is ambiguous. Between the trimmed V and J ends, which lost 5 bases and 5 bases, there was a span of 6 bases. Germline CDR1 and CDR2: LNHDA and SQIVND (reference sequence). The CDR3 runs to 11 residues. This chain's CDR3 is CASSASETQYF. CDR3 DNA sequence: TGTGCCAGTAGTGCAAGCGAGACCCAGTACTTC.

In its sample, this clonotype was seen a few times. This chain uses TRBV12-3 or TRBV12-4 with TRBJ2-4; 12 bases map to TRBD2. With V trimmed by 1 base and J by 0 bases, 13 bases remained unmatched. The CDR3 has 21 amino acids. In nucleotides, the CDR3 is TGTGCCAGCAGTTTAGGGGGGCTAGCGGGAGGGAACACTCTAGCCAAAAACATTCAGTACTTC. Encoded protein: CASSLGGLAGGNTLAKNIQYF.

This clonotype was picked up many times. The gene calls are TRBV24-1 and TRBJ1-5; TRBD1 agrees at 7 bases. CDR1 KGHDR and CDR2 SFDVKD come from the germline V gene. V shed 9 bases, J shed 4 bases, and the junction held 5 bases outside the gene matches. The CDR3 spans 13 residues. The CDR3 protein is CATHRDRNQPQHF. The CDR3, as DNA: TGTGCCACCCATAGGGACAGAAATCAGCCCCAGCATTTT.

The table lists this clonotype with many counts. The chain uses TRBV7-2 and TRBJ2-5; no clear D. The CDR3 loop spans 15 amino acids. The germline CDR1 and CDR2 sequences are SGHTA and FQGNSA. V was clipped by 0 bases and J by 5 bases, with 13 bases between them. CDR3 protein: CASSLARPRAETQYF. The CDR3, as DNA: TGTGCCAGCAGCTTAGCGCGGCCCCGGGCGGAGACCCAGTACTTC.

This clonotype was detected ten times or more. This sequence joins TRBV2 and TRBJ2-7, with 9 bases aligning to TRBD2. Germline CDR1 SNHLY, CDR2 FYNNEI. V lost 5 bases to trimming and J lost 5 bases; unmatched junction nucleotides: 10. This CDR3 is 15 amino acids long. The chain's CDR3 is CASSLLAGDPDEQYF. CDR3 nucleotides: TGTGCCAGCAGTCTCTTAGCGGGAGACCCCGACGAGCAGTACTTC.

This clonotype came up many times. This sequence joins TRBV9 and TRBJ2-5, with D unclear. The CDR3 length is 14 residues. Germline lookup yields CDR1 SGDLS and CDR2 YYNGEE. V lost 0 bases and J lost 1, with 7 bases in between. The CDR3, as DNA: TGTGCCAGCAGCGTAGGTAGCAGCCAAGAGACCCAGTACTTC. Residues: CASSVGSSQETQYF.

This clonotype came up many times. The chain recombines TRBV5-1 with TRBJ2-5; D is possibly TRBD2 (5 bases). Trimming shortened V by 0 bases and J by 1 base, and 7 bases separated the two germline ends. The CDR3 length is 14 residues. CDR1 is SGHRS and CDR2 is YFSETQ in the germline V gene. The CDR3 DNA reads as TGCGCCAGCAGCTTGGAGGGAGCCCAAGAGACCCAGTACTTC. Protein product: CASSLEGAQETQYF.

This clonotype was seen a few times. The chain recombines TRBV13 with TRBJ2-4; D gene uncertain. The CDR3 has 14 residues. V was shortened by 8 bases and J by 2 bases, with 13 bases between the two germline ends. CDR1 and CDR2 (germline): PRHDT, FYEKMQ (reference sequence). In nucleotides, the CDR3 is TGTGCCAGCGCGCACGGGCCCCCCAAAAACATTCAGTACTTC. Its protein product is CASAHGPPKNIQYF.

This clonotype appeared many times. This chain joins TRBV28 and TRBJ1-5; D is unclear. Germline V gives CDR1 MDHEN, CDR2 SYDVKM. There are 13 residues in the CDR3. V lost 7 bases and J 5 bases, leaving 12 bases between the germline ends. CDR3 DNA sequence: TGTGCCAGCACCCATGGGGAGGATCAGCCCCAGCATTTT. Its protein product is CASTHGEDQPQHF.